This TCR beta chain was recovered during a study of human T cells and chemical hapten exposure. Study at large: Researchers reported sensitizing a roughly 2 cm by roughly 2 cm upper inner arm skin site with 2% DPC.

Findings of the study overall: With alopecia, donors may have immune responses unlike healthy people's.

Time point meaning: pre-sensitization, week 0. Noted treatment: therapeutic diphenylcyclopropenone sensitization with weekly scalp DPC. Suited to DPC and affected by alopecia, the donors ranged from 18 to 70 years old. There are many counts of this clonotype. The antigen remains unidentified. The germline V gene encodes CDR1 MNHEY and CDR2 SVGAGI. V trimming: 4 bases; J trimming: 7 bases; junction bases outside the gene matches: 8. This CDR3 comprises 15 residues. Attachment of unique molecular identifiers to individual cDNA molecules was performed in the library. MiXCR, run by TCRdb on the RACE reads, gives a single entry per CDR3 protein. The sample has tens of thousands of distinct CDR3 sequences; 9.6% are singletons.

This material consisted of whole blood, taken in connection with sensitization to the hapten diphenylcyclopropenone (DPC). The chain uses TRBV6-5 and TRBJ2-1, with 9 bases fitting TRBD1. This receptor was obtained from a woman in her thirties or forties with alopecia areata. Some clones in this sample may be carry-over from other donors' samples. CDR3 sequence: CASSSGTGNGNEQFF. CDR3 in DNA: TGTGCCAGCAGTTCGGGGACAGGGAATGGGAATGAGCAGTTCTTC.